Only a few counts were recorded for the clone carrying this T cell receptor beta chain. Its specificity is unknown. This record comes from a study of blood T cells in healthy people across ages. Study-wide points: Roughly linear age-related decline in beta diversity appeared, significant by age about 37.

Sample-barcoded 5' priming and a J-beta primer mix drove a second PCR of 7 to 11 cycles. In TCRdb, the 5' RACE reads were re-called with MiXCR into one record per CDR3 protein. Counted here are about 1.1 million distinct CDR3 sequences, more than 30% occurring once; the ten biggest clones make up 10% to 15%. Trimming removed 2 bases at V and 0 bases at J, with 16 bases between. Germline V lookup: CDR1 LGHNA, CDR2 YSLEER. The CDR3 runs to 17 residues. Sequencing was carried out using blood. The chain links TRBV4-3 to TRBJ1-2, with D unresolved. This clonotype originated in a man between 18 and 35 years old in good health. For the CDR3, the DNA is TGCGCCAGCAGCCAACCGAAGGGCCTCCATCCTAACTATGGCTACACCTTC. Amino acid sequence: CASSQPKGLHPNYGYTF.